Listed below are T cell receptor beta chains from one sample, sequenced in a study of hypomethylating agent response in myelodysplastic syndrome. Produced via immunoSEQ multiplex PCR; TCRdb's table is partial and in-frame only. This table has about 4,400 clones, roughly four fifths appearing once. The material was bone marrow, obtained before or after starting hypomethylating agent treatment for myelodysplastic syndrome (not recorded which). The receptors were gathered from a human donor with myelodysplastic syndrome. The CDR3 runs from the conserved cysteine through the conserved F or W. The D gene is left open where the match is weak. Clone size is not always given. Where it is, it says once, few, many or a class for expanded clones.

d_gene,v_gene,j_gene,abundance,len,CDR3nt,CDR3aa
-,TRBV5-1,TRBJ1-4,-,14,TGCGCCAGCAGCTTGGGGGGATATGGTGAAAAACTGTTTTTT,CASSLGGYGEKLFF
TRBD1,TRBV12-5,TRBJ1-2,once,15,TGTGCTAGTGGGCAGTCTTCAGGGGGCCGTTATGGCTACACCTTC,CASGQSSGGRYGYTF
-,TRBV7-2,TRBJ2-7,-,12,TGTGCCAGCAGCTCTACCGCCTACGAGCAGTACTTC,CASSSTAYEQYF
-,TRBV6-1,TRBJ1-2,once,13,TGTGCCAGCCAGGACAGCAACTCTTATGGCTACACCTTC,CASQDSNSYGYTF
-,TRBV27,TRBJ2-1,few,13,TGTGCCAGCAGTTCCGGGACCACGGATGAGCAGTTCTTC,CASSSGTTDEQFF
-,TRBV27,TRBJ2-7,-,12,TGTGCCAGCAGACCGGACGGTTACTCCCAGTACTTC,CASRPDGYSQYF
-,TRBV4-3,TRBJ2-1,-,13,TGCGCCAGCAGCCAAGATCCCGTCAATGAGCAGTTCTTC,CASSQDPVNEQFF
-,TRBV5-4,TRBJ2-3,-,13,TGTGCCAGCAGCTCTCGTGGCACAGATACGCAGTATTTT,CASSSRGTDTQYF
-,TRBV4-2,TRBJ1-1,-,13,TGTGCCAGCAGCCAAGAGGGTTTTGGGAAAGCTTTCTTT,CASSQEGFGKAFF
TRBD1,TRBV28,TRBJ1-4,-,12,TGTGCCACTCGGACAGGGGGTGAAAAACTGTTTTTT,CATRTGGEKLFF